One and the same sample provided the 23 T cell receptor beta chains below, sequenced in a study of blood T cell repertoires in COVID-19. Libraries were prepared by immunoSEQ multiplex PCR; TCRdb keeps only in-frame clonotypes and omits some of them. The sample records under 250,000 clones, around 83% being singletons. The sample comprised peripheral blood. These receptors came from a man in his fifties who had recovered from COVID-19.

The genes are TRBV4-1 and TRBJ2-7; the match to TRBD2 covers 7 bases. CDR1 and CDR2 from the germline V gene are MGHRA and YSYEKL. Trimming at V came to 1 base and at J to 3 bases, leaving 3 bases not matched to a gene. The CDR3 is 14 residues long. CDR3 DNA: TGCGCCAGCAGCCAAGGTGCGGGGGTCTACGAGCAGTACTTC. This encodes CASSQGAGVYEQYF.

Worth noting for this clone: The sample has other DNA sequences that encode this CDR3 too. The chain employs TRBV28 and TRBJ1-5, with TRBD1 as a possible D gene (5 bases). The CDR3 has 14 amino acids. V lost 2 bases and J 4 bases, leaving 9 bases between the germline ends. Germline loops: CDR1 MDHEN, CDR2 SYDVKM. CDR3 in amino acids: CASSLRQGNQPQHF. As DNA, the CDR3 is TGTGCCAGCAGTTTACGGCAGGGTAATCAGCCCCAGCATTTT.

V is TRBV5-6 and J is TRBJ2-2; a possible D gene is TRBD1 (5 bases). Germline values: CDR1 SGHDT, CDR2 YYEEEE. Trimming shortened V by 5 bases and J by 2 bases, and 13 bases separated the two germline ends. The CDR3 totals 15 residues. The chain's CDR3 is CASRMTALNTGELFF. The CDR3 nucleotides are TGTGCCAGCAGAATGACAGCCTTAAACACCGGGGAGCTGTTTTTT.

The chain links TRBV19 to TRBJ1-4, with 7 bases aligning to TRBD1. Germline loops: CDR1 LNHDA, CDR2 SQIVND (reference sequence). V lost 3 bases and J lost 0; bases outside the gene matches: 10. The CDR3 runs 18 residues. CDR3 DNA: TGTGCCAGTAGTATCGGACAGGCGAAATCTGCAACTAATGAAAAACTGTTTTTT. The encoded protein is CASSIGQAKSATNEKLFF.

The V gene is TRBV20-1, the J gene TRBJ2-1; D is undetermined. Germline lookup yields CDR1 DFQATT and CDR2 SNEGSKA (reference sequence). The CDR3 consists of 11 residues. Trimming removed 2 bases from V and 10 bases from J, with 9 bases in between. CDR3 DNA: TGCAGTGCTAGACCCACCCGGGAGCAGTTCTTC. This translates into CSARPTREQFF.

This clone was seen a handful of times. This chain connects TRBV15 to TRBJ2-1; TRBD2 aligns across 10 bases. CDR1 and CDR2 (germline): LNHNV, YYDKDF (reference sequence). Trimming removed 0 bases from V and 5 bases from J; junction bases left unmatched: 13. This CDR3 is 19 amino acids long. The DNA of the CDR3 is TGTGCCACCAGCAGAGATTCGAGACTAGCGGGCACCCGAAACAATGAGCAGTTCTTC. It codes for CATSRDSRLAGTRNNEQFF.

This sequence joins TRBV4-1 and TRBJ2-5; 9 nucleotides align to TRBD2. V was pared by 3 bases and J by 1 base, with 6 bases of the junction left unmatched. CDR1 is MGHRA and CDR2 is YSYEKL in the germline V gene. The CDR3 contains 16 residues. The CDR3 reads CASSQNSGRPQETQYF. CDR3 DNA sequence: TGCGCCAGCAGCCAGAATAGCGGGAGACCCCAAGAGACCCAGTACTTC.

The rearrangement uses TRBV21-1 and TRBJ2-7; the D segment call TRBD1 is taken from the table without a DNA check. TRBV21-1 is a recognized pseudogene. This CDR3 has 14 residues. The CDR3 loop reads CASSKTARTYEQYF. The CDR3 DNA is TGTGCCAGCAGCAAAACAGCCCGTACCTACGAGCAGTACTTC.

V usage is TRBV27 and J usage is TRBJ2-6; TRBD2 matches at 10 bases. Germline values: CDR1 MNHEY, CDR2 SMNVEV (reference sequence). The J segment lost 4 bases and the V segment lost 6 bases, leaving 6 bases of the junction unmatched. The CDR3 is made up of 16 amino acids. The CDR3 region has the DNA TGTGCCAGCAGCCCTCCTAGCGGGAGCGGGGCCAACGTCCTGACTTTC. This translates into CASSPPSGSGANVLTF.

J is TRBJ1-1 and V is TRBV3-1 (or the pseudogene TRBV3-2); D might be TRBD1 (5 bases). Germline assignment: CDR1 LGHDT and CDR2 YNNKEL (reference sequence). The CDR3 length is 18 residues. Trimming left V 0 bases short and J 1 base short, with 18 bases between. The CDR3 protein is CASSQDRGLATGNTEAFF. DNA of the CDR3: TGTGCCAGCAGCCAAGATAGGGGACTCGCAACGGGGAACACTGAAGCTTTCTTT.

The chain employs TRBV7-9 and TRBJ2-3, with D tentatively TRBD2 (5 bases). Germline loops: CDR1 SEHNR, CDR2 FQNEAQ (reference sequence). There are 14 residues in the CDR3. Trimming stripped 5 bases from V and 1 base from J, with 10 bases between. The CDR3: CASSRELGTDTQYF. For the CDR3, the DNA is TGTGCCAGCAGCAGGGAGCTAGGCACAGATACGCAGTATTTT.

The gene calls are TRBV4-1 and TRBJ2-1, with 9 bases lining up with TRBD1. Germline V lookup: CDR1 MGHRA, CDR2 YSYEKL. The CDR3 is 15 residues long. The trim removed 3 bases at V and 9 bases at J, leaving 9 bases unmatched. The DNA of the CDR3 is TGCGCCAGCAGCCAGGGGACAGGGTATGATGGTGAGCAGTTCTTC. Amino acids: CASSQGTGYDGEQFF.

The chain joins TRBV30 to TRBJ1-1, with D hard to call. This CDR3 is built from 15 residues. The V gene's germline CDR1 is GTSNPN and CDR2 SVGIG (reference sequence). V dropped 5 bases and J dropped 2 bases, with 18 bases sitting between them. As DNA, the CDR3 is TGTGCCTGGGCCAGACCCCCGTCGACTAACACTGAAGCTTTCTTT. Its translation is CAWARPPSTNTEAFF. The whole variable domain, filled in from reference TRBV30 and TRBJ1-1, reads SQTIHQWPATLVQPVGSPLSLECTVEGTSNPNLYWYRQAAGRGLQLLFYSVGIGQISSEVPQNLSASRPQDRQFILSSKKLLLSDSGFYLCAWARPPSTNTEAFFGQGTRLTVV.

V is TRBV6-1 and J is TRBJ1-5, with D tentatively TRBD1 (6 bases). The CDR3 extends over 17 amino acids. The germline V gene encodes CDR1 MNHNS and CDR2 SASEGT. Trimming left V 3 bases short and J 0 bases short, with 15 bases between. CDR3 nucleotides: TGTGCCAGCAGTGATTTGCAGGGGACCTATAGCAATCAGCCCCAGCATTTT. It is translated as CASSDLQGTYSNQPQHF.

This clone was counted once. The DNA of the CDR3 is TGTGCCAGTAGTTCCAGGACAGGGTCATGGGAGACCCAGTACTTC. Its protein product is CASSSRTGSWETQYF. V gene TRBV19 combines with J gene TRBJ2-5; 8 positions agree with TRBD1. The V gene end was trimmed by 5 bases and the J gene end by 5 bases; junction bases not matched to a gene: 10. The germline CDR1 and CDR2 sequences are LNHDA and SQIVND (reference sequence). The CDR3 totals 15 residues.

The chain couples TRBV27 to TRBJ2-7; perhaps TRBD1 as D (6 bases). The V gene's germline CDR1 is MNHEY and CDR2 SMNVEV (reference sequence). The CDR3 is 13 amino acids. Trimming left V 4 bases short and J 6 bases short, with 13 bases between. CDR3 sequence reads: CASSSRQVTEQYF. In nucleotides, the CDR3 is TGTGCCAGCAGTTCCCGACAGGTCACCGAGCAGTACTTC.

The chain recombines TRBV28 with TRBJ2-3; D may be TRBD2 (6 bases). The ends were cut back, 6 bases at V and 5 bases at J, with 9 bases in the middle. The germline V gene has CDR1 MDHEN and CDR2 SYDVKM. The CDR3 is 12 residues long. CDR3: CASRGAGDTQYF. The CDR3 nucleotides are TGTGCCAGCAGAGGAGCGGGAGATACGCAGTATTTT.

For the CDR3, the DNA is TGTGCCAGCAGCCCCCAAGGGGGATTGGCTGGGGCCAACGTCCTGACTTTC. Translated, it gives CASSPQGGLAGANVLTF. The chain uses TRBV13 and TRBJ2-6; TRBD1 might be the D (6 bases). The V and J ends lost 5 bases and 2 bases respectively, with 16 bases between them. Germline assignment: CDR1 PRHDT and CDR2 FYEKMQ (reference sequence). The CDR3 is 17 residues long.

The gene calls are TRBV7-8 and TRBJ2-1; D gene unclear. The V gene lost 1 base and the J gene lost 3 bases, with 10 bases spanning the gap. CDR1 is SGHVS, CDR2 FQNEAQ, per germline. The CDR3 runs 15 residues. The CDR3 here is CASSLGQRLYNEQFF. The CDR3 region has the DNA TGTGCCAGCAGCTTAGGCCAGCGCCTCTACAATGAGCAGTTCTTC.

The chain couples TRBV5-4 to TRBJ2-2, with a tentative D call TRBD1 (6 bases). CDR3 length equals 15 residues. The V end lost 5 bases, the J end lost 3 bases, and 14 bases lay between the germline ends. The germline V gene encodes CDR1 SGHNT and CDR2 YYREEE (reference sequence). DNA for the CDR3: TGTGCCAGCAGGGACCAGGGGATTTACACCGGGGAGCTGTTTTTT. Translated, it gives CASRDQGIYTGELFF.

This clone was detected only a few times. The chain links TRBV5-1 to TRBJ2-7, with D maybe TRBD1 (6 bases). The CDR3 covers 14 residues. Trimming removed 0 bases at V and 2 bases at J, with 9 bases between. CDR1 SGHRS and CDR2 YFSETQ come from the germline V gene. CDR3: CASSLGQVTYEQYF. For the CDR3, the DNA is TGCGCCAGCAGCTTGGGACAGGTCACCTACGAGCAGTACTTC.

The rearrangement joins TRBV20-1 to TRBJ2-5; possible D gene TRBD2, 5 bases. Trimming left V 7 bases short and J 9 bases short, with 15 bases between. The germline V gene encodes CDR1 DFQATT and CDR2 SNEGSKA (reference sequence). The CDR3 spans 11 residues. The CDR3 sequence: CSVLPRRAQYF. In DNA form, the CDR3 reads TGCAGTGTACTACCGAGGCGGGCCCAGTACTTC.

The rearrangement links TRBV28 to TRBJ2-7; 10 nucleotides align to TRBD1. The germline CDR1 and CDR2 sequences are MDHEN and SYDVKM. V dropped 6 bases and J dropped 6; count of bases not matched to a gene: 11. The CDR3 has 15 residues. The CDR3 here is CASSPHGTGEGEQYF. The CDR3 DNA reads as TGTGCCAGCAGCCCCCACGGGACAGGGGAGGGCGAGCAGTACTTC.